The 21 T cell receptor beta chains given below trace back to one sample, sequenced in a study of cytomegalovirus exposure and HLA in healthy donors. This PCR relied on a set of 60 Vbeta primers and 13 Jbeta primers. Assay used: immunoSEQ multiplex PCR; TCRdb lists only in-frame clones, some missing. Counted here are 200,000 or so clones, 80% to 85% occurring once; the ten biggest clones make up around 0.27%. The sequencing sample was made of PBMCs. The receptors were sampled from a boy under 18 in good health and CMV-seronegative.

This chain links TRBV5-1 with TRBJ1-1, with 7 nucleotides matching TRBD1. After removal of 4 bases from V and 5 bases from J, the junction contained 5 bases not matched to a gene. In germline, CDR1 is SGHRS, CDR2 YFSETQ. The CDR3 length is 13 residues. Here the CDR3 DNA reads TGCGCCAGCAGCACCGGGACAGAGACTGAAGCTTTCTTT. Its translation is CASSTGTETEAFF.

The CDR3 sequence is CASGRNEKLFF. For the CDR3, the DNA is TGTGCCAGCGGGAGGAATGAAAAACTGTTTTTT. The rearrangement uses TRBV11-2 and TRBJ1-4; no clear D gene. The CDR3 totals 11 residues. Germline values: CDR1 SGHAT, CDR2 FQNNGV. Deletions cut 8 bases from V and 5 bases from J, with 6 bases between.

The rearrangement links TRBV4-1 to TRBJ2-7; 10 bases match TRBD1. The V gene's germline CDR1 is MGHRA and CDR2 YSYEKL. The V segment lost 1 base and the J segment 2 bases; nucleotides outside the gene matches: 5. This CDR3 comprises 16 residues. CDR3 nucleotide sequence: TGCGCCAGCAGCCAAGGACCGGGACAGGGGCCCTACGAGCAGTACTTC. This encodes CASSQGPGQGPYEQYF.

The chain has TRBV4-3 and TRBJ2-7, with 11 bases identical to TRBD1. The CDR3 extends over 15 amino acids. Germline V gene data show CDR1 as LGHNA and CDR2 as YSLEER. J was trimmed by 4 bases and V by 5 bases; bases with no gene match: 7. CDR3 amino acids: CASSKADRGLYEQYF. In DNA form, the CDR3 reads TGCGCCAGCAGCAAAGCGGACAGGGGGCTATACGAGCAGTACTTC.

This clone was counted a few times. This chain links TRBV5-1 with TRBJ2-1, with D tentatively TRBD2 (5 bases). Germline CDR1 and CDR2: SGHRS and YFSETQ. Trimming stripped 4 bases from V and 0 bases from J, with 11 bases between. CDR3 length: 15 amino acids. The CDR3 sequence: CASSPKTNSYNEQFF. CDR3 in DNA: TGCGCCAGCAGCCCGAAGACTAACTCCTACAATGAGCAGTTCTTC.

The chain carries TRBV30 and TRBJ1-3, with a possible D match to TRBD1 (5 bases). CDR3 length: 14 residues. V lost 0 bases and J 8 bases, leaving 14 bases between the germline ends. Germline V gene sequence: CDR1 GTSNPN, CDR2 SVGIG (reference sequence). In DNA, the CDR3 is TGTGCCTGGAGTGTACGGGGGTTCGCGGACACCATATATTTT. This sequence encodes CAWSVRGFADTIYF.

The CDR3 nucleotides are TGTGCCAGCAGTTTAGGGACTAGCGGGGTGTGGCAGTACTTC. Encoded protein: CASSLGTSGVWQYF. This rearrangement joins TRBV6-6 to TRBJ2-7; 13 nucleotides agree with TRBD2. After removal of 4 bases from V and 9 bases from J, the junction contained 6 bases not matched to a gene. This CDR3 region has 14 residues. The germline CDR1 and CDR2 sequences are MNHNY and SVGAGI (reference sequence).

This chain links TRBV9 with TRBJ2-2; D remains ambiguous. Between the trimmed V and J ends, which lost 7 bases and 3 bases, there was a span of 10 bases. The CDR3 spans 13 residues. The V gene's germline CDR1 is SGDLS and CDR2 YYNGEE. CDR3 in DNA: TGTGCCAGCGAAGAGCGACACACCGGGGAGCTGTTTTTT. Encoded protein: CASEERHTGELFF.

There are a few counts of this clone. J is TRBJ1-1 and V is TRBV5-1, with D possibly TRBD1 on 5 matching bases. The germline V and J ends were trimmed by 2 bases and 4 bases, with 9 bases remaining between them. Germline V gene data show CDR1 as SGHRS and CDR2 as YFSETQ. This CDR3 is 13 amino acids long. The CDR3, as DNA: TGCGCCAGCAGCTTAGGGGCTGGCACTGAAGCTTTCTTT. Protein product: CASSLGAGTEAFF. Full variable domain (outside the CDR3, taken from reference TRBV5-1 and TRBJ1-1): KAGVTQTPRYLIKTRGQQVTLSCSPISGHRSVSWYQQTPGQGLQFLFEYFSETQRNKGNFPGRFSGRQFSNSRSEMNVSTLELGDSALYLCASSLGAGTEAFFGQGTRLTVV.

The chain uses TRBV6-5 and TRBJ1-2; D ambiguous. The V end was cut by 6 bases, the J end by 0 bases, with 14 bases between. In germline, CDR1 is MNHEY, CDR2 SVGAGI. This CDR3 comprises 15 residues. Here the CDR3 DNA reads TGTGCCAGCAGGCCCCGGGGAAGCTCTAACTATGGCTACACCTTC. Translation gives CASRPRGSSNYGYTF.

The chain recombines TRBV7-3 with TRBJ1-1; perhaps TRBD1 as D (6 bases). The CDR3 runs 14 residues. Germline loops: CDR1 SGHTA, CDR2 FQGTGA. Trimming stripped 6 bases from V and 2 bases from J, with 13 bases between. CDR3 nucleotide sequence: TGTGCCAGCAGTACGGGACACGGAAACACTGAAGCTTTCTTT. Residues: CASSTGHGNTEAFF.

The gene calls are TRBV15 and TRBJ2-5; D perhaps matches TRBD1 (6 bases). This CDR3 has 14 amino acids. The germline V and J ends were trimmed by 5 bases and 5 bases, with 15 bases remaining between them. Per the germline V gene, CDR1 is LNHNV and CDR2 is YYDKDF (reference sequence). CDR3 in DNA: TGTGCCACCAGCGAGACAGGTCGAGGGGAGACCCAGTACTTC. Its translation is CATSETGRGETQYF. The entire variable domain, with the rest obtained from reference TRBV15 and TRBJ2-5, is as follows: DAMVIQNPRYQVTQFGKPVTLSCSQTLNHNVMYWYQQKSSQAPKLLFHYYDKDFNNEADTPDNFQSRRPNTSFCFLDIRSPGLGDTAMYLCATSETGRGETQYFGPGTRLLVL.

Concerning this clone: This sample includes further DNA sequences coding for the same CDR3. This rearrangement joins TRBV30 to TRBJ2-7; D remains unclear. V was cut by 2 bases and J by 3 bases, with 8 bases left in between. From germline, CDR1 is GTSNPN and CDR2 SVGIG (reference sequence). This CDR3 is built from 12 residues. The CDR3 sequence is CAWSPGNYEQYF. As DNA, the CDR3 is TGTGCCTGGAGTCCCGGTAACTACGAGCAGTACTTC.

V usage is TRBV10-3 and J usage is TRBJ2-7; 9 positions agree with TRBD2. CDR3 size: 14 residues. V shed 4 bases, J shed 6 bases, and the junction held 7 bases outside the gene matches. Germline V gene data show CDR1 as ENHRY and CDR2 as SYGVKD. The CDR3 sequence is CAISVTSGSTEQYF. The CDR3 coding sequence is TGTGCCATCAGTGTGACTAGCGGATCAACCGAGCAGTACTTC.

This rearrangement joins TRBV9 to TRBJ1-3; possibly TRBD1 for D (5 bases). Germline V lookup: CDR1 SGDLS, CDR2 YYNGEE. The ends were cut back, 4 bases at V and 0 bases at J, with 14 bases in the middle. The CDR3 is 16 amino acids. The CDR3 nucleotides are TGTGCCAGCAGCCCCCAGGGTGGTTCCTCTGGAAACACCATATATTTT. It is translated as CASSPQGGSSGNTIYF. The whole variable domain, filled in from reference TRBV9 and TRBJ1-3, reads DSGVTQTPKHLITATGQRVTLRCSPRSGDLSVYWYQQSLDQGLQFLIQYYNGEERAKGNILERFSAQQFPDLHSELNLSSLELGDSALYFCASSPQGGSSGNTIYFGEGSWLTVV.

This rearrangement joins TRBV6-5 to TRBJ1-2, with 7 bases lining up with TRBD1. Trimming took 2 bases from V and 4 from J; bases not matched to a gene: 4. The CDR3 is 14 residues long. CDR1 MNHEY and CDR2 SVGAGI come from the germline V gene. The CDR3 here is CASSYNRGLYGYTF. CDR3 sequence (DNA): TGTGCCAGCAGTTACAATAGGGGGCTCTATGGCTACACCTTC.

Only a few counts were recorded for this clone. The rearrangement links TRBV9 to TRBJ2-7, with 7 bases matching TRBD1. Germline CDR1 SGDLS, CDR2 YYNGEE. CDR3 size: 16 residues. J lost 3 bases, V lost 4 bases, and 13 bases had no gene match. CDR3 DNA: TGTGCCAGCAGCCTCTACGGGGACAGTAAATACTACGAGCAGTACTTC. It codes for CASSLYGDSKYYEQYF.

The chain employs TRBV6-5 and TRBJ2-1; D is ambiguous. CDR3 length: 13 residues. Trimming took off 3 bases at V and 5 bases at J, with 8 bases between the two ends. The germline gives CDR1 MNHEY, CDR2 SVGAGI. The CDR3 is CASSYGRHNEQFF. CDR3 nucleotides: TGTGCCAGCAGTTATGGCAGGCACAATGAGCAGTTCTTC.

The chain carries TRBV6-5 and TRBJ2-1, with 10 bases matching TRBD2. The germline V gene encodes CDR1 MNHEY and CDR2 SVGAGI. This CDR3 comprises 13 residues. V lost 6 bases, J lost 6 bases, and 2 bases stayed unmatched. This chain's CDR3 is CASRLAGPNEQFF. The DNA of the CDR3 is TGTGCCAGCAGACTAGCGGGACCCAATGAGCAGTTCTTC.

This chain joins TRBV14 and TRBJ1-2; TRBD1 is a possible D gene (6 bases). This CDR3 has 15 residues. V lost 1 base and J 6 bases, leaving 15 bases between the germline ends. Germline loops: CDR1 SGHDN, CDR2 FVKESK. CDR3 loop: CASSQAGGGPHGYTF. CDR3 coding DNA: TGTGCCAGCAGCCAAGCCGGGGGGGGCCCCCATGGCTACACCTTC.

The chain links TRBV4-1 to TRBJ2-7; TRBD2 matches at 9 bases. J gave up 1 base and V 0 bases, and 7 bases lay outside the gene matches. Per the germline V gene, CDR1 is MGHRA and CDR2 is YSYEKL. The CDR3 consists of 17 residues. In DNA, the CDR3 is TGCGCCAGCAGCCAAGATAGGGCTAGCGGGATATCCTACGAGCAGTACTTC. Residues: CASSQDRASGISYEQYF.